This T cell receptor beta chain was obtained from a study of molecular identifiers for immune sequencing clone quantification. Points from the study as a whole: Clonotypes topping 20 RNA copies carried over 99% of effector molecules but under 1% of naive ones. Shared barcodes on identical TCR molecules could underestimate the sizes of highly expanded clones.

Libraries of naive CD8 cells were prepared from roughly 18,000 to 920,000 sorted cells using 10%, 30% or 50% RNA. CDR3 length equals 13 residues. The germline CDR1 and CDR2 sequences are LGHNA and YSLEER. Notes on this clonotype: The antigen remains undetermined. Being one base from a much bigger clone, this may be a read error.

TCRdb reprocessed the PCR reads with MiXCR, giving one entry per CDR3 protein. The table records hundreds of thousands of distinct CDR3 sequences, 25% of them present only once. The sequence was collected from a human donor in good health. Some libraries in this study had Jurkat cell RNA spiked in. The sample was naive CD8+ T cells from blood, with Jurkat cell RNA spiked in. Stated subset: FACS-sorted CD8+CD4-CCR7+CD45RA+ naive T cells. The chain couples TRBV4-3 to TRBJ2-7, with TRBD2 matching over 7 bases. CDR3 bases: TGCACCAGCAGCCAAGCGGGGACCTACGAGCAGTACTTC. The encoded protein is CTSSQAGTYEQYF.